The 17 T cell receptor beta chains presented below share a single source sample, sequenced in a study of shared clonotypes between healthy human individuals. Using immunoSEQ multiplex PCR, the repertoire was profiled, and TCRdb retains in-frame clones only, with some absent. The sample holds 800,000 to 950,000 clones, approximately 97% seen once. CD8 cells regarded as naive lacked CD45RO, were positively chosen for CCR7, and omitted terminally differentiated effector memory CD45RA+ cells. The sample comprised naive CD8+ T cells sorted from blood. The receptors here all came from a young man in good health.

The chain joins TRBV9 to TRBJ2-3, with TRBD2 as a possible D gene (6 bases). The V end was cut by 6 bases, the J end by 10 bases, with 21 bases between. The germline V gene has CDR1 SGDLS and CDR2 YYNGEE. The CDR3 loop spans 14 amino acids. In DNA form, the CDR3 reads TGTGCCAGCACCCGGAGCGGGCTTAACAAAGCGCAGTATTTT. Its protein product is CASTRSGLNKAQYF.

This clone was recorded once. V usage is TRBV5-6 and J usage is TRBJ1-4, with D possibly being TRBD1 (5 bases). V lost 3 bases and J lost 8, with 17 bases in between. CDR1 and CDR2 (germline): SGHDT, YYEEEE. The CDR3 has 15 amino acids. CDR3 sequence: CASSSRQRLWEKLFF. The CDR3 bases are TGTGCCAGCAGCTCTCGACAGAGACTATGGGAAAAACTGTTTTTT.

This sequence joins TRBV28 and TRBJ2-1; TRBD2 matches at 11 bases. Germline V gene sequence: CDR1 MDHEN, CDR2 SYDVKM. J lost 2 bases, V lost 4 bases, and 16 bases had no gene match. This CDR3 contains 20 residues. This CDR3 reads CASSSFLVSSGGKAYNEQFF. CDR3 nucleotides: TGTGCCAGCAGTTCGTTCTTGGTGTCTAGCGGGGGGAAAGCCTACAATGAGCAGTTCTTC.

V usage is TRBV29-1 and J usage is TRBJ2-7; 7 nucleotides agree with TRBD1. The V segment lost 6 bases and the J segment 5 bases; nucleotides outside the gene matches: 10. From germline, CDR1 is SQVTM and CDR2 ANQGSEA. The CDR3 has 13 residues. Here the CDR3 DNA reads TGCAGCGTGGAGCGACAGGGTGTCCACGAGCAGTACTTC. Translation gives CSVERQGVHEQYF.

This sequence joins TRBV11-2 and TRBJ2-7, with a tentative D call TRBD2 (6 bases). Deletions cut 1 base from V and 3 bases from J, with 13 bases between. The length of the CDR3 is 15 residues. Per germline, CDR1 SGHAT and CDR2 FQNNGV. The CDR3 spells CASSLAPRDVYEQYF. CDR3 DNA sequence: TGTGCCAGCAGCTTAGCGCCGCGGGACGTCTACGAGCAGTACTTC.

In this sample, this clone turned up once. This chain links TRBV11-2 with TRBJ2-7; TRBD1 aligns across 9 bases. The V gene end was trimmed by 5 bases and the J gene end by 2 bases; junction bases not matched to a gene: 4. The CDR3 extends over 14 amino acids. Germline CDR1 and CDR2: SGHAT and FQNNGV. The CDR3 region is CASSKTGGPYEQYF. The CDR3 bases are TGTGCCAGCAGCAAGACAGGGGGGCCCTACGAGCAGTACTTC.

The J gene is TRBJ2-2, the V gene TRBV28; unclear D gene. Between the trimmed V and J ends, which lost 3 bases and 6 bases, there was a span of 8 bases. Germline CDR1 MDHEN, CDR2 SYDVKM. The CDR3 covers 13 residues. This CDR3 is CASSFRRAGELFF. The CDR3 region has the DNA TGTGCCAGCAGTTTCCGAAGGGCCGGGGAGCTGTTTTTT.

The V gene is TRBV29-1, the J gene TRBJ2-1; 8 bases agree with TRBD2. The trim removed 0 bases at V and 8 bases at J, leaving 6 bases unmatched. This CDR3 has 14 amino acids. Per germline, CDR1 SQVTM and CDR2 ANQGSEA. CDR3 protein: CSVEESGSSYEQFF. CDR3 DNA sequence: TGCAGCGTTGAAGAAAGCGGGAGTTCGTATGAGCAGTTCTTC.

This clone was recorded once. The rearrangement joins TRBV11-3 to TRBJ2-7; D possibly corresponds to TRBD1 (6 bases). The CDR3 consists of 15 residues. Germline values: CDR1 SGHNT, CDR2 YENEEA. The ends were cut back, 5 bases at V and 6 bases at J, with 20 bases in the middle. The CDR3 sequence: CASSPPVAGDGEQYF. CDR3 nucleotide sequence: TGTGCCAGCAGCCCCCCGGTGGCAGGGGATGGCGAGCAGTACTTC.

The rearrangement links TRBV5-1 to TRBJ2-3, with D tentatively TRBD1 (5 bases). The CDR3 covers 14 residues. V lost 0 bases, J lost 6 bases, and 11 bases lay in between. CDR1 and CDR2 (germline): SGHRS, YFSETQ. CDR3 in DNA: TGCGCCAGCAGCTTGGATGGCCCAGGGGATACGCAGTATTTT. This gives the protein CASSLDGPGDTQYF.

This rearrangement joins TRBV5-1 to TRBJ2-1; D not resolved. Per germline, CDR1 SGHRS and CDR2 YFSETQ. The CDR3 spans 14 residues. The germline V and J ends were trimmed by 0 bases and 8 bases, with 12 bases remaining between them. CDR3 amino acids: CASSLAGSPDEQFF. The CDR3 DNA reads TGCGCCAGCAGCTTGGCCGGTAGTCCCGATGAGCAGTTCTTC.

The rearrangement uses TRBV15 and TRBJ2-5, with unresolved D. Trimming cost V 0 bases and J 3 bases, with 8 bases left between them. CDR1 and CDR2 from the germline V gene are LNHNV and YYDKDF (reference sequence). The length of the CDR3 is 14 residues. In DNA form, the CDR3 reads TGTGCCACCAGCAGAGATCGGGCAGAAGAGACCCAGTACTTC. It specifies CATSRDRAEETQYF.

The rearrangement links TRBV7-2 to TRBJ2-1; tentatively, D is TRBD2 (6 bases). CDR1 is SGHTA and CDR2 is FQGNSA in the germline V gene. This CDR3 spans 18 amino acids. Between the trimmed V and J ends, which lost 5 bases and 0 bases, there was a span of 20 bases. This CDR3 is CASSLRRPRDYSYNEQFF. In DNA form, the CDR3 reads TGTGCCAGCAGCCTAAGGCGACCGCGGGATTACTCCTACAATGAGCAGTTCTTC. Full variable domain (missing parts from reference TRBV7-2 and TRBJ2-1): GAGVSQSPSNKVTEKGKDVELRCDPISGHTALYWYRQSLGQGLEFLIYFQGNSAPDKSGLPSDRFSAERTGGSVSTLTIQRTQQEDSAVYLCASSLRRPRDYSYNEQFFGPGTRLTVL.

V is TRBV4-2 and J is TRBJ2-5; unclear D gene. Trimming shortened V by 0 bases and J by 6 bases, and 14 bases separated the two germline ends. CDR1 LGHNA and CDR2 YNFKEQ come from the germline V gene. This CDR3 spans 15 amino acids. The CDR3 DNA is TGTGCCAGCAGCCAAGAGGCCAGAGAGGTGCAGACCCAGTACTTC. This encodes CASSQEAREVQTQYF.

V is TRBV10-3 and J is TRBJ1-1; D remains unclear. Germline values: CDR1 ENHRY, CDR2 SYGVKD. V was shortened by 2 bases and J by 4 bases, with 11 bases between the two germline ends. This CDR3 has 14 amino acids. Here the CDR3 DNA reads TGTGCCATCAGTGAGAACACCGTGGGCACTGAAGCTTTCTTT. It yields the protein CAISENTVGTEAFF.

DNA of the CDR3: TGTGCCAGCAGTTTGACCCATTTCGGGAGCTCCTACGAGCAGTACTTC. It is translated as CASSLTHFGSSYEQYF. The chain links TRBV6-5 to TRBJ2-7; D perhaps matches TRBD2 (6 bases). From germline, CDR1 is MNHEY and CDR2 SVGAGI. CDR3 length: 16 residues. V was cut by 4 bases and J by 0 bases, with 16 bases left in between.

This clone showed up just once. J is TRBJ2-5 and V is TRBV6-5; a weak D match, TRBD1 (6 bases). The germline gives CDR1 MNHEY, CDR2 SVGAGI. There are 15 residues in the CDR3. V shed 7 bases and J shed 4 bases, with 19 bases lying between them. DNA for the CDR3: TGTGCCAGCACCCAGAGGGGGACGGGGCGAGAGACCCAGTACTTC. It translates to CASTQRGTGRETQYF.